What follows describes a single T cell receptor beta chain. Its cognate antigen is unknown. The data belong to a study of shared clonotypes between healthy human individuals. Study information: The donor pool was made up of two women and a few men aged 18 to 49.

When replicate PCRs were run on sorted subsets, they used roughly 0.2 ug DNA, tens of thousands of T cell genomes. Clones were sequenced by immunoSEQ multiplex PCR, and TCRdb holds only the in-frame ones, with some missing. The table lists 2 million to 2.5 million clones, approximately 94% of them singletons. Per germline, CDR1 SGHRS and CDR2 YFSETQ. Trimming took 0 bases from V and 11 from J, leaving 11 bases between them. The CDR3 runs 12 residues. Study observations and caveats: A small donor pool kept down the genetic and exposure-history diversity that was represented. Against clonotypes common to all four donors, non-shared ones had lower generation probabilities.

The receptor's source is a man in his late teens or twenties in good health. The genes are TRBV5-1 and TRBJ1-2, with unresolved D. Material for sequencing was naive CD4+ T cells sorted from blood. Described subset: CD45RA+ positively selected. CDR3 in amino acids: CASSLAGTGYTF. DNA of the CDR3: TGCGCCAGCAGCTTGGCCGGTACGGGGTACACCTTC.